This TCR beta chain was recorded in a study of blood T cell repertoires in COVID-19 (dated by TCRdb to 2020 to 2021). Background for the entire study: The collaborator samples originated in the United States, Italy and Spain and spanned the acute and convalescent phases of COVID-19. Nearly every sample came with metadata listing a de-identified subject ID, COVID-19 status, age in years and sex. The material from the prospective study consisted of cDNA or gDNA derived from T cells, B-cell-depleted T cells, or PBMCs. The repertoires were released in a freely available public database intended as a resource for research on the immune response to SARS-CoV-2. Samples came from the ongoing ImmuneRACE study (first 160 participants) plus 1,254 subjects from 6 global collaborators. Subjects who had been exposed to COVID-19, were actively infected with it, or had recovered from it provided the deeply sampled blood TCRbeta repertoires that made up the dataset. Where available, HLA class I and class II types were taken from metadata supplied by the sample provider and were not determined by assay-based typing. Study-wide findings and limitations: How much clinical and demographic metadata was included differed by source and by participant, and the metadata was provided uncurated.

One collaborating source in Seattle enrolled patients during active infection and followed them longitudinally through the course of disease. Whole blood was collected in K2EDTA tubes by collaborating institutions according to the institutions' own protocols. For TCRbeta analysis, collaborators shipped samples in one of three forms: frozen whole blood, isolated PBMCs, or DNA extracted from either of those sample types. Notes on this clone: Its binding antigen is unknown. Base qualities are not provided; no much larger clone lies one nucleotide away.

The immunoSEQ Assay, a bias-controlled multiplex PCR, was used to amplify TCRbeta CDR3 regions from genomic DNA. The authors' pipeline ran thus. Nucleated cell counts per sample were estimated from amplification of reference gene primers within the assay. To quantify the absolute abundance of each unique TCRbeta CDR3 rearrangement, sequence reads were collapsed and filtered. For each sample, productive Simpson clonality was calculated as the square root of Simpson's diversity index across productive rearrangements. Here the immuneACCESS table is served through TCRdb, limited to in-frame sequences with V and J called. Missing clones are a known gap in these copies; in checked studies unresolved V genes cover under half, and the rest lacks a known reason. The V and J calls and clone size come from that table; D and trimming were worked out from the DNA. Counted in this sample were hundreds of thousands of clones; roughly 81% of them appeared once. Together, the top ten hold 6.5% to 8.5% of the sample.

Trimming accounts for 6 bases at V and 8 bases at J, while the number of junction bases matched to no gene is 8. The CDR3 starts with the cysteine, ends with the phenylalanine, and has 13 residues. Only the CDR3 region is kept as DNA, spanning 39 bases read in frame from base 1. The germline V gene supplies CDR1 MDHEN and CDR2 SYDVKM. This TCR came from a woman older than 75 with COVID-19, enrolled during active disease. Material for sequencing was peripheral blood. The chain is made from TRBV28 and TRBJ1-2; TRBD1 lines up with 8 middle nucleotides. Read as DNA, the sequence is TGTGCCAGCAGAGGCAGGGGGCGCTTGGGCTACACCTTC. This codes for CASRGRGRLGYTF.